This entry lists 16 T cell receptor beta chains sequenced from one sample in a study of T cell clonotyping in hematopoietic cell transplantation. This table comes from immunoSEQ multiplex PCR, and its TCRdb copy is limited to in-frame clones, with some not included. The repertoire includes some 7,400 clones, just under 90% of them detected once, and approximately 5% sits in the top ten. The sequencing used PBMCs, collected 100 days after allogeneic stem cell transplant. Receptor source: a male patient between 50 and 60 years old who had an allogeneic stem cell transplant from a related donor, so the T cells may come from the graft donor. Some clones in this sample may be carry-over from other donors' samples.

The chain recombines TRBV30 with TRBJ1-1; TRBD1 might be the D (5 bases). This CDR3 contains 11 residues. Trimming removed 1 base at V and 6 bases at J, with 6 bases between. Germline values: CDR1 GTSNPN, CDR2 SVGIG (reference sequence). This chain's CDR3 is CAWSEGPEAFF. Written as DNA, the CDR3 is TGTGCCTGGAGTGAGGGACCTGAAGCTTTCTTT.

This clone was detected a few times. The rearrangement links TRBV29-1 to TRBJ1-2; TRBD1 is a possible D gene (5 bases). With 4 bases removed from V and 7 bases from J, the gap between germline ends came to 13 bases. The germline gives CDR1 SQVTM, CDR2 ANQGSEA. This CDR3 region has 12 residues. The CDR3: CSVGTGAVGYTF. CDR3 DNA sequence: TGCAGCGTTGGGACCGGGGCCGTTGGCTACACCTTC.

The chain links TRBV7-2 to TRBJ2-3, with D tentatively TRBD2 (5 bases). This CDR3 contains 15 residues. In germline, CDR1 is SGHTA, CDR2 FQGNSA. Trimming shortened V by 7 bases and J by 2 bases, and 16 bases separated the two germline ends. The CDR3 DNA reads as TGTGCCAGCACCGCGTCGGACTTTTACACAGATACGCAGTATTTT. Translated, it gives CASTASDFYTDTQYF.

The rearrangement uses TRBV6-6 and TRBJ2-2, with D perhaps matching TRBD2 (5 bases). With 5 bases removed from V and 6 bases from J, the gap between germline ends came to 16 bases. Per germline, CDR1 MNHNY and CDR2 SVGAGI (reference sequence). CDR3 length: 15 residues. The CDR3: CASSPPADGAGELFF. The CDR3 region has the DNA TGTGCCAGCAGTCCCCCAGCGGATGGGGCCGGGGAGCTGTTTTTT.

The chain is built from TRBV19 and TRBJ1-5, with a tentative D call TRBD1 (5 bases). The CDR3 extends over 16 amino acids. Trimming cost V 3 bases and J 6 bases, with 18 bases left between them. From germline, CDR1 is LNHDA and CDR2 SQIVND (reference sequence). CDR3 amino acids: CASSIRAPRTSQPQHF. The DNA of the CDR3 is TGTGCCAGTAGTATCAGGGCCCCTAGGACGAGTCAGCCCCAGCATTTT.

This chain joins TRBV6-5 and TRBJ2-1, with 10 bases lining up with TRBD1. The germline V gene has CDR1 MNHEY and CDR2 SVGAGI. This CDR3 is built from 13 residues. V was clipped by 6 bases and J by 7 bases; unmatched bases: 3. The CDR3 sequence: CASSTGQGNEQFF. CDR3 nucleotide sequence: TGTGCCAGCAGCACGGGACAGGGGAATGAGCAGTTCTTC.

This rearrangement joins TRBV10-3 to TRBJ2-3; TRBD2 aligns across 13 bases. CDR3 length equals 17 residues. Looked up from germline, CDR1 is ENHRY and CDR2 is SYGVKD. V shed 6 bases, J shed 2 bases, and the junction held 8 bases outside the gene matches. CDR3 region: CAIRRTSGGVNTDTQYF. The CDR3 nucleotides read TGTGCCATCAGACGGACTAGCGGGGGCGTTAACACAGATACGCAGTATTTT.

CDR3 nucleotides: TGTGCCAGCAGTGAATGGGGGGAGGCAACTAATGAAAAACTGTTTTTT. Translation gives CASSEWGEATNEKLFF. The gene calls are TRBV25-1 and TRBJ1-4, with D maybe TRBD1 (5 bases). The CDR3 covers 16 residues. Per the germline V gene, CDR1 is MGHDK and CDR2 is SYGVNS. Trimming took off 1 base at V and 0 bases at J, with 9 bases between the two ends.

This clone has just a few counts. The CDR3 bases are TGTGCCAGCAGCTTGTTCCCGGGACAGGGAACCTACGAGCAGTACTTC. Translating it yields CASSLFPGQGTYEQYF. J is TRBJ2-7 and V is TRBV7-2; 9 positions agree with TRBD1. Germline loops: CDR1 SGHTA, CDR2 FQGNSA. The CDR3 extends over 16 amino acids. The V gene end was trimmed by 3 bases and the J gene end by 2 bases; junction bases not matched to a gene: 8. Filled out from reference TRBV7-2 and TRBJ2-7, the complete variable domain reads GAGVSQSPSNKVTEKGKDVELRCDPISGHTALYWYRQSLGQGLEFLIYFQGNSAPDKSGLPSDRFSAERTGGSVSTLTIQRTQQEDSAVYLCASSLFPGQGTYEQYFGPGTRLTVT.

The genes are TRBV6-6 and TRBJ2-7, with D possibly being TRBD1 (6 bases). V lost 0 bases and J 0 bases, leaving 6 bases between the germline ends. The CDR3 extends over 14 amino acids. CDR1 and CDR2 from the germline V gene are MNHNY and SVGAGI (reference sequence). The CDR3 bases are TGTGCCAGCAGTTACTCGGACAGCTCCTACGAGCAGTACTTC. Translating gives CASSYSDSSYEQYF.

V usage is TRBV30 and J usage is TRBJ1-4; 10 bases are shared with TRBD1. There are 14 residues in the CDR3. V lost 0 bases and J lost 6; bases outside the gene matches: 1. Germline V gives CDR1 GTSNPN, CDR2 SVGIG (reference sequence). The CDR3 sequence is CAWSVGTGDEKLFF. For the CDR3, the DNA is TGTGCCTGGAGTGTGGGGACAGGGGATGAAAAACTGTTTTTT.

This clone turned up a few times. The chain links TRBV10-2 to TRBJ1-5; tentatively, D is TRBD1 (5 bases). Per germline, CDR1 WSHSY and CDR2 SAAADI. This CDR3 comprises 16 residues. V lost 0 bases and J 0 bases, leaving 9 bases between the germline ends. The CDR3 bases are TGCGCCAGCAGTGAGTCGACAGTCAATAGCAATCAGCCCCAGCATTTT. It specifies CASSESTVNSNQPQHF.

The rearrangement joins TRBV10-3 to TRBJ2-1; D not certain. V was pared by 4 bases and J by 5 bases, with 6 bases between. Germline V lookup: CDR1 ENHRY, CDR2 SYGVKD. The CDR3 spans 12 residues. CDR3 protein: CAISASNNEQFF. The CDR3 DNA follows: TGTGCCATCAGTGCTAGTAACAATGAGCAGTTCTTC.

To note about this clone: One end of the junction varies from germline; a read error may be responsible. The rearrangement joins TRBV6-5 to TRBJ2-7; D call uncertain. The CDR3 has 13 amino acids. Germline assignment: CDR1 MNHEY and CDR2 SVGAGI. CDR3 DNA sequence: TGTGACAGCAGTTCAGGTCCGTGGGGCGAGCAGTACTTC. Translated, it gives CDSSSGPWGEQYF.

Here the CDR3 reads CAWSQKASLREQYF. The CDR3 nucleotides are TGTGCCTGGAGTCAAAAGGCTTCCCTACGGGAGCAGTACTTC. The rearrangement links TRBV30 to TRBJ2-7, with D hard to call. Germline assignment: CDR1 GTSNPN and CDR2 SVGIG (reference sequence). V dropped 2 bases and J dropped 7 bases, with 18 bases sitting between them. The CDR3 is made up of 14 amino acids.

The V and J genes are TRBV6-6 and TRBJ2-7, with a tentative D call TRBD2 (5 bases). The V gene's germline CDR1 is MNHNY and CDR2 SVGAGI (reference sequence). The CDR3 sequence is 14 residues long. Between the trimmed V and J ends, which lost 2 bases and 3 bases, there was a span of 11 bases. The CDR3 DNA reads as TGTGCCAGCAGTTACGTCGTCGGGGACTACGAGCAGTACTTC. Protein: CASSYVVGDYEQYF.